This T cell receptor beta chain comes out of a study of T cell repertoires in cytomegalovirus infection. Germline CDR1 and CDR2: SGDLS and YYNGEE. The CDR3 contains 14 residues. Trimming took 3 bases from V and 13 from J; bases not matched to a gene: 8. TCRdb ran MiXCR on the reads and lists one entry per CDR3 protein. The sample yields some 350,000 distinct CDR3 sequences, over 15% seen once. The rearrangement uses TRBV9 and TRBJ1-6; 9 bases map to TRBD1. Sequencing was performed on PBMCs. The origin of this receptor is a human donor in good health (CMV status not recorded). Some clones in this sample may be carry-over from other donors' samples. The CDR3 bases are TGTGCCAGCAGCGCCACAGGGGGCAGAGATCCCCTCCACTTT. This sequence encodes CASSATGGRDPLHF.